One and the same sample provided the 20 T cell receptor beta chains below, sequenced in a study of memory CD4+ T cells and cytomegalovirus serostatus. The sort gate was single viable CD3+CD4+CD8-CD45RO+ cells for memory CD4+ T cells. TCRdb's table, derived via immunoSEQ multiplex PCR, lists solely in-frame clones and lacks some. The repertoire holds some 52,000 clones, with over 60% as singletons. The sequencing sample was made of memory CD4+ T cells from blood. The receptors were sampled from an adult in good health and CMV-seropositive.

J is TRBJ1-1 and V is TRBV15; D might be TRBD1 (6 bases). V was trimmed by 0 bases and J by 2 bases, leaving 13 bases between them. Germline CDR1 and CDR2: LNHNV and YYDKDF (reference sequence). This CDR3 has 16 amino acids. CDR3 region: CATSRDWGAFNTEAFF. The CDR3 nucleotides are TGTGCCACCAGCAGAGATTGGGGGGCCTTTAACACTGAAGCTTTCTTT.

This chain connects TRBV9 to TRBJ2-3; D is undetermined. Per germline, CDR1 SGDLS and CDR2 YYNGEE. This CDR3 has 14 amino acids. Deletions cut 0 bases from V and 2 bases from J, with 7 bases between. The CDR3 is CASSVGGYTDTQYF. The CDR3 DNA sequence: TGTGCCAGCAGCGTAGGAGGCTACACAGATACGCAGTATTTT.

The chain recombines TRBV19 with TRBJ1-5, with 7 bases lining up with TRBD1. This CDR3 contains 14 residues. V lost 9 bases, J lost 0 bases, and 5 bases stayed unmatched. Germline V gene sequence: CDR1 LNHDA, CDR2 SQIVND (reference sequence). CDR3 sequence reads: CASVRTGSNQPQHF. The CDR3 DNA is TGTGCCAGCGTGAGGACAGGTAGCAATCAGCCCCAGCATTTT.

With respect to this clone: Other DNA sequences in the same sample also yield this CDR3. The chain uses TRBV5-1 and TRBJ2-7, with unresolved D. With 0 bases removed from V and 2 bases from J, the gap between germline ends came to 9 bases. In germline, CDR1 is SGHRS, CDR2 YFSETQ. This CDR3 contains 14 residues. Here the CDR3 reads CASSLVVQPYEQYF. The CDR3 nucleotides are TGCGCCAGCAGCTTGGTCGTGCAGCCCTACGAGCAGTACTTC. The full variable domain, with the rest looked up from reference TRBV5-1 and TRBJ2-7, is KAGVTQTPRYLIKTRGQQVTLSCSPISGHRSVSWYQQTPGQGLQFLFEYFSETQRNKGNFPGRFSGRQFSNSRSEMNVSTLELGDSALYLCASSLVVQPYEQYFGPGTRLTVT.

This clone was detected once. This sequence joins TRBV18 and TRBJ2-2; 12 bases line up with TRBD2. The CDR3 has 16 residues. Trimming at V came to 3 bases and at J to 6 bases, leaving 5 bases not matched to a gene. Germline CDR1 is KGHSH and CDR2 is LQKENI. The CDR3 sequence is CASSPRTSGTAGELFF. CDR3 nucleotides: TGTGCCAGCTCACCTCGGACTAGCGGGACGGCCGGGGAGCTGTTTTTT.

DNA for the CDR3: TGTGCCTGGAGTGTACAGGCGTCCTATAATTCACCCCTCCACTTT. The encoded protein is CAWSVQASYNSPLHF. V gene TRBV30 combines with J gene TRBJ1-6, with D perhaps matching TRBD1 (5 bases). V lost 0 bases and J 1 base, leaving 7 bases between the germline ends. CDR3 length: 15 amino acids. The germline gives CDR1 GTSNPN, CDR2 SVGIG (reference sequence).

DNA of the CDR3: TGTGCTGCAGGGGTTCAACCCCTCCACTTT. It codes for CAAGVQPLHF. The chain recombines TRBV7-2 with TRBJ1-6, with D possibly TRBD1 on 6 matching bases. The CDR3 totals 10 residues. CDR1 is SGHTA and CDR2 is FQGNSA in the germline V gene. Full variable domain (rest looked up from reference TRBV7-2 and TRBJ1-6): GAGVSQSPSNKVTEKGKDVELRCDPISGHTALYWYRQSLGQGLEFLIYFQGNSAPDKSGLPSDRFSAERTGGSVSTLTIQRTQQEDSAVYLCAAGVQPLHFGNGTRLTVT.

This chain joins TRBV6-1 and TRBJ2-5, with D perhaps being TRBD1 or TRBD2 (6 bases each). Germline V lookup: CDR1 MNHNS, CDR2 SASEGT. With 5 bases removed from V and 4 bases from J, the gap between germline ends came to 14 bases. The CDR3 length is 14 residues. CDR3 residues: CASSPTGRSETQYF. The CDR3 region has the DNA TGTGCCAGCAGTCCCACAGGGAGGTCAGAGACCCAGTACTTC.

DNA of the CDR3: TGTGCCAGCAGTTTCGGGTCGGCCGGTCTAAGCACTGAAGCTTTCTTT. Translating gives CASSFGSAGLSTEAFF. The chain couples TRBV27 to TRBJ1-1, with D unclear. V was trimmed by 3 bases and J by 4 bases, leaving 18 bases between them. The length of the CDR3 is 16 residues. Germline values: CDR1 MNHEY, CDR2 SMNVEV (reference sequence).

The chain has TRBV7-2 and TRBJ2-5, with D possibly being TRBD1 (5 bases). Trimming took off 5 bases at V and 2 bases at J, with 15 bases between the two ends. This CDR3 spans 15 amino acids. Germline V gene lookup returns CDR1 SGHTA and CDR2 FQGNSA. CDR3 in amino acids: CASSLDGRAQETQYF. In DNA, the CDR3 is TGTGCCAGCAGCCTCGACGGCAGGGCACAAGAGACCCAGTACTTC. The full variable domain, in which reference TRBV7-2 and TRBJ2-5 provide the parts outside the CDR3, is GAGVSQSPSNKVTEKGKDVELRCDPISGHTALYWYRQSLGQGLEFLIYFQGNSAPDKSGLPSDRFSAERTGGSVSTLTIQRTQQEDSAVYLCASSLDGRAQETQYFGPGTRLLVL.

The chain employs TRBV7-9 and TRBJ1-2; weak D call: TRBD1 (5 bases). Germline V lookup: CDR1 SEHNR, CDR2 FQNEAQ (reference sequence). The ends were cut back, 4 bases at V and 3 bases at J, with 9 bases in the middle. CDR3 size: 13 residues. CDR3 residues: CASSSGGDYGYTF. DNA for the CDR3: TGTGCCAGCAGCTCTGGAGGGGACTATGGCTACACCTTC.

The CDR3 reads CASSQEVGTGRRRGYTF. CDR3 nucleotides: TGTGCCAGCAGCCAAGAAGTCGGGACAGGGCGGAGGAGAGGCTACACCTTC. The chain carries TRBV4-2 and TRBJ1-2; 9 positions agree with TRBD1. This CDR3 is built from 17 residues. The V gene's germline CDR1 is LGHNA and CDR2 YNFKEQ. V lost 0 bases and J lost 8; bases outside the gene matches: 13.

CDR3 coding DNA: TGTGCCAGCAGCCCACTAGCGGGCTCCTACAATGAGCAGTTCTTC. Protein: CASSPLAGSYNEQFF. The chain carries TRBV7-6 and TRBJ2-1; 9 positions match TRBD2. J lost 0 bases, V lost 5 bases, and 2 bases had no gene match. Germline V lookup: CDR1 SGHVS, CDR2 FNYEAQ. The CDR3 runs to 15 residues. The whole variable domain, filled in from reference TRBV7-6 and TRBJ2-1, reads GAGVSQSPRYKVTKRGQDVALRCDPISGHVSLYWYRQALGQGPEFLTYFNYEAQQDKSGLPNDRFSAERPEGSISTLTIQRTEQRDSAMYRCASSPLAGSYNEQFFGPGTRLTVL.

The count of this clone is one. The chain employs TRBV18 and TRBJ2-6; 10 bases align to TRBD1. The CDR3 has 18 amino acids. Germline CDR1 and CDR2: KGHSH and LQKENI. Losses at the gene ends were 3 bases for V and 1 base for J; bases not matched to a gene: 6. The CDR3 sequence: CASSPGQGMSSGANVLTF. For the CDR3, the DNA is TGTGCCAGCTCACCGGGACAGGGGATGTCGTCTGGGGCCAACGTCCTGACTTTC. Drawing the rest from reference TRBV18 and TRBJ2-6, the complete variable domain is NAGVMQNPRHLVRRRGQEARLRCSPMKGHSHVYWYRQLPEEGLKFMVYLQKENIIDESGMPKERFSAEFPKEGPSILRIQQVVRGDSAAYFCASSPGQGMSSGANVLTFGAGSRLTVL.

The chain couples TRBV27 to TRBJ1-5; TRBD1 matches 9 bases. Germline values: CDR1 MNHEY, CDR2 SMNVEV (reference sequence). The J segment lost 3 bases and the V segment lost 5 bases, leaving 11 bases of the junction unmatched. This CDR3 has 17 amino acids. The CDR3 DNA reads TGTGCCAGCAGTCGGGGGACAGGGTCGCGTTACAATCAGCCCCAGCATTTT. Translation: CASSRGTGSRYNQPQHF.

The chain links TRBV9 to TRBJ1-2, with a weak D call TRBD1 (5 bases). This CDR3 comprises 13 residues. CDR1 and CDR2 from the germline V gene are SGDLS and YYNGEE. V lost 0 bases to trimming and J lost 13 bases, with 16 bases between them. CDR3 sequence reads: CASSVATDKRITF. The CDR3 DNA is TGTGCCAGCAGCGTAGCTACGGACAAAAGGATCACCTTC.

The chain links TRBV30 to TRBJ1-1; the D gene is possibly TRBD1 (6 bases). The V end lost 3 bases, the J end lost 2 bases, and 16 bases lay between the germline ends. CDR3 length equals 15 residues. The germline V gene has CDR1 GTSNPN and CDR2 SVGIG (reference sequence). The CDR3 spells CAWRGQGRLNTEAFF. The CDR3 region has the DNA TGTGCCTGGAGGGGGCAGGGGCGACTTAACACTGAAGCTTTCTTT. The full variable domain, its missing parts supplied by reference TRBV30 and TRBJ1-1, is SQTIHQWPATLVQPVGSPLSLECTVEGTSNPNLYWYRQAAGRGLQLLFYSVGIGQISSEVPQNLSASRPQDRQFILSSKKLLLSDSGFYLCAWRGQGRLNTEAFFGQGTRLTVV.

V usage is TRBV6-6 and J usage is TRBJ1-1, with D maybe TRBD1 (5 bases). The CDR3 totals 15 residues. Germline V lookup: CDR1 MNHNY, CDR2 SVGAGI (reference sequence). The V end lost 2 bases, the J end lost 1 base, and 11 bases lay between the germline ends. The CDR3 loop reads CASSYDGRANTEAFF. Here the CDR3 DNA reads TGTGCCAGCAGTTACGATGGCAGGGCGAACACTGAAGCTTTCTTT.

The chain uses TRBV4-2 and TRBJ1-5; a possible D gene is TRBD1 (5 bases). V lost 2 bases and J lost 0, with 11 bases in between. CDR1 is LGHNA and CDR2 is YNFKEQ in the germline V gene. This CDR3 is built from 16 residues. CDR3 in DNA: TGTGCCAGCAGCCAATCGGGACCGATTAGCAATCAGCCCCAGCATTTT. Translating gives CASSQSGPISNQPQHF.

This clone has a single count. This chain connects TRBV6-1 to TRBJ2-7; TRBD1 aligns across 8 bases. In germline, CDR1 is MNHNS, CDR2 SASEGT. There are 16 residues in the CDR3. V shed 4 bases, J shed 0 bases, and the junction held 8 bases outside the gene matches. CDR3 nucleotide sequence: TGTGCCAGCAGTGGCCAGGGGGCCGGGGGCTCCTACGAGCAGTACTTC. This encodes CASSGQGAGGSYEQYF.